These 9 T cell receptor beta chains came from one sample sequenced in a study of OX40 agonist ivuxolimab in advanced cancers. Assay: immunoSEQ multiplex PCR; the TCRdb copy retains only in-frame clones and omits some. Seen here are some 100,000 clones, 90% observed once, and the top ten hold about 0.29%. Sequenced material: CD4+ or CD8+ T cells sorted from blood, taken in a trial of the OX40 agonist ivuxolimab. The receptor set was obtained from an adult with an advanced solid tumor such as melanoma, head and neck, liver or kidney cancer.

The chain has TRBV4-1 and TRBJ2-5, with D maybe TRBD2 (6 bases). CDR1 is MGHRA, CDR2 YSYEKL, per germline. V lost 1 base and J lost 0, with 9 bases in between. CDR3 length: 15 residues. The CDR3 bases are TGCGCCAGCAGCCAAGCGGGACTCGACCAAGAGACCCAGTACTTC. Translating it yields CASSQAGLDQETQYF.

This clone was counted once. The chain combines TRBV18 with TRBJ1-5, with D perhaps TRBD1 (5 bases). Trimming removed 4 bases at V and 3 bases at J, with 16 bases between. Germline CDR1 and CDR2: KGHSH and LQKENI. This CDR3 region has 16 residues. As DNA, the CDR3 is TGTGCCAGCTCACTTAATCCAGGGACGAACAATCAGCCCCAGCATTTT. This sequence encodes CASSLNPGTNNQPQHF.

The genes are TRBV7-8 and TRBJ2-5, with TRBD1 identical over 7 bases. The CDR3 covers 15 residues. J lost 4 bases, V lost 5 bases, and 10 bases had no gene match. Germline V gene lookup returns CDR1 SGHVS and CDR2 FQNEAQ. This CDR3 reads CASSTPTGLRETQYF. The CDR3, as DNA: TGTGCCAGCAGCACCCCGACAGGGCTGAGAGAGACCCAGTACTTC.

Here the CDR3 reads CASRPTGGGLIGELFF. In DNA, the CDR3 is TGTGCCAGCAGGCCTACAGGGGGCGGTCTTATCGGGGAGCTGTTTTTT. The chain has TRBV28 and TRBJ2-2, with 9 bases lining up with TRBD1. Per germline, CDR1 MDHEN and CDR2 SYDVKM. The CDR3 runs 16 residues. With 6 bases clipped from V and 7 bases from J, the junction kept 12 bases outside the gene matches.

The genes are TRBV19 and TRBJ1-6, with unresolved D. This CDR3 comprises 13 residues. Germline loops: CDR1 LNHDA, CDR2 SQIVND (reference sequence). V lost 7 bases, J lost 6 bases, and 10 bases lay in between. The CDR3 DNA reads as TGTGCCAGTATGGGCAGACCTAATTCACCCCTCCACTTT. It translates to CASMGRPNSPLHF.

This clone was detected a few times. The DNA for the CDR3 is TGTGCCAGCAGCTCCCGGACAGGGACTGGCTACACCTTC. Translated: CASSSRTGTGYTF. The V and J genes are TRBV11-1 and TRBJ1-2, with 8 bases that match TRBD1. This CDR3 spans 13 amino acids. Germline values: CDR1 SGHAT, CDR2 FQDESV (reference sequence). The junction had 5 bases not matched to a gene; V was cut back by 4 bases and J by 7 bases.

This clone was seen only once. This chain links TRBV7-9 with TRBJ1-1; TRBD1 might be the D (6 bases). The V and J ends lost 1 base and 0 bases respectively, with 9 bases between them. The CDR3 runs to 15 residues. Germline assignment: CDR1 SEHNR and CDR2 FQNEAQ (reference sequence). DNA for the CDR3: TGTGCCAGCAGCTTAGTGGGACAAATGAACACTGAAGCTTTCTTT. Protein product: CASSLVGQMNTEAFF.

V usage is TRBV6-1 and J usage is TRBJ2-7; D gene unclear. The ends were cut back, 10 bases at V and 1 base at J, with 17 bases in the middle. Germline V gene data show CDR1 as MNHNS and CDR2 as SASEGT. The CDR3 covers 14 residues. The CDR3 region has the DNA TGTGCCATCCTCATTGTCTACCCTTCCTACGAGCAGTACTTC. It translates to CAILIVYPSYEQYF.

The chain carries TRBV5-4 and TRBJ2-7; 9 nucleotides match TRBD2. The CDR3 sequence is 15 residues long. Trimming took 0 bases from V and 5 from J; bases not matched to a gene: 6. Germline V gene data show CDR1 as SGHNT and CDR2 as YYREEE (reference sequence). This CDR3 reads CASSLAGGRADEQYF. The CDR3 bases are TGTGCCAGCAGCTTGGCCGGCGGGAGGGCCGACGAGCAGTACTTC.